The TCR beta chain under discussion was sequenced for a study of blood T cell repertoires in COVID-19. The CDR3 is 11 amino acids. J was trimmed by 14 bases and V by 1 base; bases with no gene match: 3. From germline, CDR1 is DFQATT and CDR2 SNEGSKA (reference sequence). Libraries were prepared by immunoSEQ multiplex PCR; TCRdb keeps only in-frame clonotypes and omits some of them. Here the sample spans 91,000 or so clones, about 86% being singletons. The V and J genes are TRBV20-1 and TRBJ2-1, with TRBD2 matching over 9 bases. The clonotype comes from a woman aged 60 to 75 in a cohort sampled during active or convalescent COVID-19. Sequenced: peripheral blood. The CDR3: CSARGGGAEFF. The CDR3 coding sequence is TGCAGTGCTAGAGGCGGGGGGGCTGAGTTCTTC.